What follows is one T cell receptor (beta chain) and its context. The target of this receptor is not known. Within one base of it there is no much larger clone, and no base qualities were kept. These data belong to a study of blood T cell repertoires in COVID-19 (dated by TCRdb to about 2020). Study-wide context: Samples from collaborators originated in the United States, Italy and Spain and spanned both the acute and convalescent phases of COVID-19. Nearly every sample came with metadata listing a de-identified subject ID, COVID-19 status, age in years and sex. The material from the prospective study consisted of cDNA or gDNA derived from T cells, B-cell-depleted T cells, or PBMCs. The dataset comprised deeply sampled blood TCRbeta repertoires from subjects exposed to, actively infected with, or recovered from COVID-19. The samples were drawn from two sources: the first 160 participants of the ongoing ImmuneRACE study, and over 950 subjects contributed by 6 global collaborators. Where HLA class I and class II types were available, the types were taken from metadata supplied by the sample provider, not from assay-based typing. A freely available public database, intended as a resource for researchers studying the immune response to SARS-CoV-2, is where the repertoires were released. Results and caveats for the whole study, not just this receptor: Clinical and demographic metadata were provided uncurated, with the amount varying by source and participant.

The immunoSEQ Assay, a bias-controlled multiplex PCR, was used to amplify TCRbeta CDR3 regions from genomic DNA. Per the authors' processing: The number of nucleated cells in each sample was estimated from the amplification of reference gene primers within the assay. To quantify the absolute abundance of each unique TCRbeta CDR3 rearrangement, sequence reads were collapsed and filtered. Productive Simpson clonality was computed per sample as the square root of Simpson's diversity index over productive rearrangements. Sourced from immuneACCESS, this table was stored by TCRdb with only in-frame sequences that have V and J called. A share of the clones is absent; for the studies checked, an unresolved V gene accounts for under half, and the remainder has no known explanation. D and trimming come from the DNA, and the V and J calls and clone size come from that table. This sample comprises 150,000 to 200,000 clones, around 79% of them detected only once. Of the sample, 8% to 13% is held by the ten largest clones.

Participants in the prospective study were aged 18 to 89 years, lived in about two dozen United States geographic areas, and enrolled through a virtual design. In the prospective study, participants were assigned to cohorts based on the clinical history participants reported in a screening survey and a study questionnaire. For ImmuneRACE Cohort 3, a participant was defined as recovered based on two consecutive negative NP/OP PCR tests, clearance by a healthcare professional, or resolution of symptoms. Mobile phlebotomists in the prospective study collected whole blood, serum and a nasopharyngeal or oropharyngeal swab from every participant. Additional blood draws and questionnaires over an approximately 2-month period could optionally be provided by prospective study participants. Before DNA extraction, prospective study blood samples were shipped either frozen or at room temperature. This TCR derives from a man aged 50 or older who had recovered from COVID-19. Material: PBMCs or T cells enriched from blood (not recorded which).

The nucleotide sequence is given as TGTGCCAGCAGAACTGGACTAGCGGGATCCGATGAGCAGTTCTTC. It translates as CASRTGLAGSDEQFF. The chain couples TRBV27 to TRBJ2-1; TRBD2 fits 12 bases in the junction. CDR1 and CDR2 were assigned from the germline V gene (reference sequence) as MNHEY and SMNVEV. V and J are trimmed by 6 bases and 8 bases, and the gene matches miss 8 bases of the junction. Counted from cysteine to phenylalanine, this CDR3 has 15 amino acids. The CDR3 DNA has 45 bases and is translated from base 1.